This TCR beta chain was captured in a study of blood T cells in healthy people across ages. It was with a sample-barcoded 5' primer and a J-beta primer mix that a second PCR of about 7 to 12 cycles was run. TCRdb ran MiXCR on the 5' RACE reads and lists one entry per CDR3 protein. The sample records 550,000 to 800,000 distinct CDR3 sequences, 21% being singletons. The V end lost 7 bases, the J end lost 4 bases, and 19 bases lay between the germline ends. This CDR3 comprises 15 residues. The chain links TRBV6-7 to TRBJ1-2, with D possibly matching TRBD1 (5 bases). TRBV6-7 is assigned to the ORF class and has an uncertain function. The material sequenced was blood. The source of this sequence is a man aged 65 to 85 in good health. The CDR3 nucleotides read TGTGCCAGCACCGTGACCCCCCGGGACCTCTATGGCTACACCTTC. It codes for CASTVTPRDLYGYTF.